Each of the 16 T cell receptor beta chains below was sequenced from the same sample in a study of blood T cell repertoires in COVID-19. Measured with immunoSEQ multiplex PCR; TCRdb has only the in-frame clones, and not every one. The sample holds almost 80,000 clones, 80% to 95% seen once. The specimen sequenced was peripheral blood. Receptors were obtained from a woman of 80 years or more with acute or convalescent COVID-19.

The V gene is TRBV18, the J gene TRBJ1-3; D gene ambiguous. The CDR3 length is 13 residues. V was shortened by 1 base and J by 8 bases, with 9 bases between the two germline ends. Germline V lookup: CDR1 KGHSH, CDR2 LQKENI. CDR3 region: CASSPLGRDTIYF. The CDR3 DNA reads TGTGCCAGCTCACCACTAGGGAGGGACACCATATATTTT.

This rearrangement joins TRBV2 to TRBJ2-5, with D tentatively TRBD1 (5 bases). The CDR3 covers 12 residues. Per germline, CDR1 SNHLY and CDR2 FYNNEI. V lost 9 bases and J lost 10, with 18 bases in between. This chain's CDR3 is CASTGQRIGQYF. CDR3 DNA sequence: TGTGCCAGTACAGGCCAAAGAATAGGCCAGTACTTC.

The CDR3 is CASSVTEYNSPLHF. DNA for the CDR3: TGTGCCAGCAGTGTTACAGAGTATAATTCACCCCTCCACTTT. The rearrangement links TRBV2 to TRBJ1-6; D not resolved. V was shortened by 4 bases and J by 4 bases, with 8 bases between the two germline ends. The CDR3 has 14 amino acids. Germline CDR1 is SNHLY and CDR2 is FYNNEI.

The J gene is TRBJ2-5, the V gene TRBV7-8; 9 bases line up with TRBD2. Germline V gene sequence: CDR1 SGHVS, CDR2 FQNEAQ. The V segment lost 5 bases and the J segment 0 bases; nucleotides outside the gene matches: 7. This CDR3 has 16 residues. CDR3 amino acids: CASSIGTSSYQETQYF. CDR3 in DNA: TGTGCCAGCAGCATCGGGACTAGCTCGTACCAAGAGACCCAGTACTTC.

This clone has just one count. The gene calls are TRBV10-3 and TRBJ2-3, with 9 positions matching TRBD1. CDR1 and CDR2 from the germline V gene are ENHRY and SYGVKD. Trimming cost V 2 bases and J 5 bases; bases outside gene matches: 5. The CDR3 runs to 15 residues. CDR3 sequence: CAISEPGQGQDTQYF. CDR3 nucleotides: TGTGCCATCAGTGAGCCGGGACAGGGACAAGATACGCAGTATTTT.

The genes are TRBV6-5 and TRBJ2-2; no definite D call. Between the trimmed V and J ends, which lost 0 bases and 4 bases, there was a span of 9 bases. Germline CDR1 is MNHEY and CDR2 is SVGAGI. CDR3 length: 15 amino acids. CDR3 in amino acids: CASSYSKRSTGELFF. The CDR3 DNA is TGTGCCAGCAGTTACTCGAAACGGTCCACCGGGGAGCTGTTTTTT.

J is TRBJ2-2 and V is TRBV27, with 7 bases that match TRBD1. The CDR3 runs to 15 residues. V was clipped by 6 bases and J by 4 bases; unmatched bases: 8. In germline, CDR1 is MNHEY, CDR2 SMNVEV (reference sequence). CDR3 sequence (DNA): TGTGCCAGCAGCCGACAGGGTCAGGGCACCGGGGAGCTGTTTTTT. Protein: CASSRQGQGTGELFF.

The V call is TRBV18, the J call TRBJ2-7, with D perhaps matching TRBD1 (6 bases). The CDR3 consists of 13 residues. Germline V gives CDR1 KGHSH, CDR2 LQKENI. V was shortened by 5 bases and J by 4 bases, with 12 bases between the two germline ends. CDR3 in DNA: TGTGCCAGCTCAACCCAACAGGGTTACGAGCAGTACTTC. Its protein is CASSTQQGYEQYF.

The V and J genes are TRBV3-1 (or the pseudogene TRBV3-2) and TRBJ1-3; D ambiguous. Trimming stripped 10 bases from V and 0 bases from J, with 13 bases between. Germline loops: CDR1 LGHDT, CDR2 YNNKEL (reference sequence). The CDR3 is 14 residues long. The CDR3 sequence: CATGRRDSGNTIYF. The CDR3 bases are TGTGCCACTGGGAGGAGGGACTCTGGAAACACCATATATTTT.

This chain uses TRBV3-1 (or the pseudogene TRBV3-2) with TRBJ1-5, with 8 nucleotides matching TRBD1. The CDR3 contains 14 residues. In germline, CDR1 is LGHDT, CDR2 YNNKEL (reference sequence). The V gene end was trimmed by 1 base and the J gene end by 6 bases; junction bases not matched to a gene: 2. CDR3 residues: CASSQAGGVQPQHF. The CDR3 DNA reads as TGTGCCAGCAGCCAAGCAGGGGGCGTTCAGCCCCAGCATTTT.

This chain joins TRBV19 and TRBJ2-3; possibly TRBD2 for D (5 bases). Germline lookup yields CDR1 LNHDA and CDR2 SQIVND (reference sequence). The CDR3 spans 12 residues. The ends were cut back, 3 bases at V and 5 bases at J, with 6 bases in the middle. The CDR3 region is CASSMRVDTQYF. The CDR3 DNA sequence: TGTGCCAGTAGTATGAGGGTAGATACGCAGTATTTT.

V gene TRBV2 combines with J gene TRBJ2-2; TRBD1 might be the D (6 bases). From germline, CDR1 is SNHLY and CDR2 FYNNEI. The V end lost 4 bases, the J end lost 1 base, and 22 bases lay between the germline ends. The CDR3 runs 19 residues. As DNA, the CDR3 is TGTGCCAGCAGTGGCTCCAACTTAACCCGGACAGAGAACACCGGGGAGCTGTTTTTT. Protein: CASSGSNLTRTENTGELFF.

The rearrangement joins TRBV7-8 to TRBJ2-3; D unclear. This CDR3 comprises 14 residues. CDR1 is SGHVS and CDR2 is FQNEAQ in the germline V gene. V gave up 5 bases and J gave up 3 bases, with 12 bases separating them. The CDR3 loop reads CASSRSSRTDTQYF. The CDR3 coding sequence is TGTGCCAGCAGCCGAAGCTCTAGAACAGATACGCAGTATTTT.

V usage is TRBV3-1 (or the pseudogene TRBV3-2) and J usage is TRBJ1-5; D perhaps matches TRBD1 (5 bases). The CDR3 runs 15 residues. Trimming pared 5 bases from V and 4 bases from J, leaving 15 bases between. Germline CDR1 and CDR2: LGHDT and YNNKEL (reference sequence). DNA of the CDR3: TGTGCCAGCAGCTCAGGACACCGGGGGAATCAGCCCCAGCATTTT. It specifies CASSSGHRGNQPQHF.

The chain employs TRBV9 and TRBJ2-1, with unresolved D. This CDR3 is built from 12 residues. Trimming stripped 4 bases from V and 4 bases from J, with 6 bases between. The germline CDR1 and CDR2 sequences are SGDLS and YYNGEE. For the CDR3, the DNA is TGTGCCAGCAGCCCGTCGTACAATGAGCAGTTCTTC. Protein sequence: CASSPSYNEQFF.

This chain joins TRBV7-2 and TRBJ1-1; D is possibly TRBD1 (5 bases). V was clipped by 4 bases and J by 1 base, with 13 bases between them. The germline V gene has CDR1 SGHTA and CDR2 FQGNSA. This CDR3 has 15 residues. The CDR3: CASSSDPGGNTEAFF. The CDR3 DNA reads as TGTGCCAGCAGCTCCGACCCGGGGGGGAACACTGAAGCTTTCTTT.